The T cell receptor (beta chain) described here comes from a study of shared clonotypes between healthy human individuals. All donors were Caucasian adults living in Nashville, Tennessee. Comments on this clone: Its antigen is unknown.

Overall study results and limits: The study found lower generation probabilities in non-shared clonotypes than in those shared by all four donors.

The assay was immunoSEQ multiplex PCR, and TCRdb's table has in-frame clones only and misses some. The sample holds millions of clones, more than 90% seen once. The germline V gene has CDR1 SGHRS and CDR2 YFSETQ. Trimming took 0 bases from V and 2 from J, leaving 9 bases between them. This CDR3 is built from 16 residues. The rearrangement links TRBV5-1 to TRBJ1-6; D is unclear. The sequence came from a man between 18 and 35 years old in good health. The specimen sequenced was naive CD4+ T cells sorted from blood. The subset denotes: CD45RA+ positively selected. CDR3 amino acids: CASSLGGMAYNSPLHF. The CDR3, as DNA: TGCGCCAGCAGCTTGGGTGGGATGGCCTATAATTCACCCCTCCACTTT.